The TCR beta chain described here comes from a study of blood T cell repertoires in COVID-19. Study-wide context: Sources were T cells, B-cell-depleted T cells, or PBMCs; the material itself was cDNA or gDNA.

Using immunoSEQ multiplex PCR, the repertoire was profiled, and TCRdb retains in-frame clones only, with some absent. The sample includes more than 95,000 clones, 81% of them seen just once. Per the germline V gene, CDR1 is SQVTM and CDR2 is ANQGSEA. The CDR3 runs 12 residues. The ends lost 7 bases at V and 5 bases at J; junction bases unmatched: 7. The sequenced sample was peripheral blood. The V gene is TRBV29-1, the J gene TRBJ1-1, with TRBD1 matching 7 bases. The TCR comes from a man at least 80 years old with acute or convalescent COVID-19. CDR3 sequence: CSGQTGDTEAFF. CDR3 DNA: TGCAGCGGCCAAACAGGGGATACTGAAGCTTTCTTT.